This T cell receptor (beta chain) was identified in a study of T cells in Graves' hyperthyroidism and ophthalmopathy. Study as a whole: Blood was drawn when the patient was first diagnosed and still untreated. Overall study results and limits: Ophthalmopathy prediction by the model preceded onset by a median approximately 6.9 months. Ophthalmopathy and stable hyperthyroidism were separated by a 13 V-J model.

Germline CDR1 reads SGDLS; CDR2 reads YYNGEE. The CDR3 length is 14 residues. The ends were cut back, 0 bases at V and 1 base at J, with 7 bases in the middle. This clonotype has ten or more counts. Its antigen is not known. The study excluded patients with uncontrolled infection, other autoimmune disease, pregnancy or lactation. The investigators amplified TCR beta CDR3 regions from RNA transcripts. HTBI primers were used for first-round RT-PCR of the TCR CDR3. TCRdb recomputed calls from the multiplex PCR reads with MiXCR, one row per CDR3 protein. The repertoire includes approximately 380,000 distinct CDR3 sequences, around a sixth of them detected once, and less than 45% sits in the top ten.

Sample: blood. The TCR comes from a man between 18 and 35 years old with Graves' ophthalmopathy. The gene calls are TRBV9 and TRBJ1-1; D remains ambiguous. For the CDR3, the DNA is TGTGCCAGCAGCGTAGCTCGGGGGAACACTGAAGCTTTCTTT. Amino acid sequence: CASSVARGNTEAFF.